This T cell receptor (beta chain) was sequenced in a study of blood T cell repertoires in COVID-19. Looking at the study overall: COVID-19 samples collected from the United States, Italy and Spain covered acute and convalescent phases. PBMCs, B-cell-depleted T cells, or T cells were the source of the cDNA or gDNA that made up the material.

The V segment lost 1 base and the J segment 7 bases; nucleotides outside the gene matches: 6. The CDR3 has 16 residues. The germline CDR1 and CDR2 sequences are MGHRA and YSYEKL. Per the original data handling: Estimates of nucleated cell counts were drawn from the amplification of reference gene primers. Libraries were prepared by immunoSEQ multiplex PCR; TCRdb keeps only in-frame clonotypes and omits some of them. For V, J and clone size, that table is used; D and trimming come from the DNA. Among about 270,000 clones listed, 80% to 85% were seen once. This clone was recorded only once. The material sequenced was peripheral blood. The genes are TRBV4-1 and TRBJ1-4; 10 bases align to TRBD1. The origin of this receptor is a woman aged 55-70 years with active or convalescent COVID-19. The CDR3 coding sequence is TGCGCCAGCAGCCAAGCCCCGACAGGGGGCATTGAAAAACTGTTTTTT. It encodes CASSQAPTGGIEKLFF.